This TCR beta chain derives from a study of T-cell memory formation after mild COVID-19. TCRdb processed the 5' RACE reads anew with MiXCR; each CDR3 protein has one entry. The sample lists 110,000 to 150,000 distinct CDR3 sequences, 14% seen once, with around 28% in the top ten. Trimming cost V 0 bases and J 0 bases, with 11 bases left between them. Germline CDR1 and CDR2: DFQATT and SNEGSKA (reference sequence). The CDR3 is 16 amino acids. V is TRBV20-1 and J is TRBJ2-2; D is ambiguous. The sequence was collected from an adult woman who had mild COVID-19 (a few samples of this study predate the infection). Cell type and time point are not known. The source material was PBMCs or a T cell subset sorted from them (not recorded which). This CDR3 is CSARDVGNANTGELFF. CDR3 in DNA: TGCAGTGCTAGAGATGTGGGCAACGCGAACACCGGGGAGCTGTTTTTT.